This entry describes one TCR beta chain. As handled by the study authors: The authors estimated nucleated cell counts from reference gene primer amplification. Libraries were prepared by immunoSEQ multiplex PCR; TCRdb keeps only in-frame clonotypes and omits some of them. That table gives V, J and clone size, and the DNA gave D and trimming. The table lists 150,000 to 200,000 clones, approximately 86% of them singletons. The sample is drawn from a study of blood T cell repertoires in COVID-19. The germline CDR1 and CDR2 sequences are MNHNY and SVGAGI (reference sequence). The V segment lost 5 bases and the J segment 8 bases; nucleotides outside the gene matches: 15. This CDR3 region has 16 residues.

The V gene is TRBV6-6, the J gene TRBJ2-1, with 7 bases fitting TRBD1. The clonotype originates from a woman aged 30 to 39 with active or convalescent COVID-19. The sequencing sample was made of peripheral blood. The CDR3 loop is CASSPALRQGTYEQFF. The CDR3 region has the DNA TGTGCCAGCAGTCCAGCATTGCGACAGGGAACGTATGAGCAGTTCTTC.